These 24 T cell receptor beta chains came from one sample sequenced in a study of blood T cell repertoires in COVID-19. This table comes from immunoSEQ multiplex PCR, and its TCRdb copy is limited to in-frame clones, with some not included. The sample has 200,000 to 250,000 clones; about 85% are singletons. Sequences were obtained from peripheral blood. Receptors were obtained from a man between 45 and 60 years old who had recovered from COVID-19.

This chain connects TRBV19 to TRBJ1-5; no clear D gene. The CDR3 sequence is 20 residues long. Germline lookup yields CDR1 LNHDA and CDR2 SQIVND (reference sequence). V lost 5 bases and J lost 5, with 31 bases in between. The CDR3 sequence: CASSLPSGIGKGGRDQPQHF. Written as DNA, the CDR3 is TGTGCCAGTAGTCTACCATCGGGTATAGGTAAGGGAGGACGCGATCAGCCCCAGCATTTT. Filled out from reference TRBV19 and TRBJ1-5, the complete variable domain reads DGGITQSPKYLFRKEGQNVTLSCEQNLNHDAMYWYRQDPGQGLRLIYYSQIVNDFQKGDIAEGYSVSREKKESFPLTVTSAQKNPTAFYLCASSLPSGIGKGGRDQPQHFGDGTRLSIL.

The chain is built from TRBV12-3 or TRBV12-4 and TRBJ2-3; D is ambiguous. V lost 7 bases to trimming and J lost 2 bases, with 10 bases between them. CDR3 size: 13 residues. The CDR3 bases are TGTGCCAGCACCCGACACCTCACAGATACGCAGTATTTT. As protein: CASTRHLTDTQYF.

V is TRBV29-1 and J is TRBJ2-1; 11 nucleotides line up with TRBD2. This CDR3 contains 13 residues. V shed 7 bases, J shed 4 bases, and the junction held 3 bases outside the gene matches. CDR1 is SQVTM and CDR2 is ANQGSEA in the germline V gene. The CDR3 region is CSGGTSGYNEQFF. The CDR3 coding sequence is TGCAGCGGCGGGACTAGCGGATACAATGAGCAGTTCTTC.

The chain combines TRBV30 with TRBJ2-7, with D unclear. V lost 0 bases and J 6 bases, leaving 9 bases between the germline ends. The CDR3 is 12 amino acids. Germline V CDR1 and CDR2: GTSNPN, SVGIG (reference sequence). The CDR3 reads CAWSVPPGEQYF. CDR3 sequence (DNA): TGTGCCTGGAGTGTACCCCCAGGCGAGCAGTACTTC.

The rearrangement links TRBV11-3 to TRBJ2-6; D is possibly TRBD2 (6 bases). CDR1 is SGHNT and CDR2 is YENEEA in the germline V gene. The CDR3 is 16 amino acids. V was pared by 5 bases and J by 2 bases, with 13 bases between. The CDR3 region is CASSTSGTPGANVLTF. CDR3 DNA: TGTGCCAGCAGCACTTCCGGGACTCCTGGGGCCAACGTCCTGACTTTC.

The CDR3 region is CSVAAGIIADTQYF. The CDR3, as DNA: TGCAGCGTTGCGGCGGGCATTATCGCAGATACGCAGTATTTT. The rearrangement joins TRBV29-1 to TRBJ2-3; perhaps TRBD2 as D (5 bases). Germline V gives CDR1 SQVTM, CDR2 ANQGSEA. Trimming removed 4 bases from V and 4 bases from J, with 15 bases in between. This CDR3 comprises 14 residues.

The rearrangement uses TRBV27 and TRBJ1-5; 8 nucleotides line up with TRBD1. J gave up 3 bases and V 6 bases, and 7 bases lay outside the gene matches. The CDR3 is 15 residues long. The V gene's germline CDR1 is MNHEY and CDR2 SMNVEV (reference sequence). The CDR3 DNA reads as TGTGCCAGCAGCCGTGGACAGGGATCCAATCAGCCCCAGCATTTT. Its protein product is CASSRGQGSNQPQHF.

This rearrangement joins TRBV11-2 to TRBJ1-6; 7 nucleotides line up with TRBD1. J was trimmed by 9 bases and V by 5 bases; bases with no gene match: 7. The CDR3 is 14 amino acids. Germline-derived CDR1 and CDR2 are SGHAT and FQNNGV. CDR3: CASSRDRVGSPLHF. The CDR3 nucleotides read TGTGCCAGCAGCAGAGACAGGGTCGGTTCACCCCTCCACTTT.

Concerning this clone itself: Other DNA sequences in the same sample also yield this CDR3. The chain couples TRBV5-1 to TRBJ2-2, with 7 bases matching TRBD2. V shed 0 bases, J shed 2 bases, and the junction held 4 bases outside the gene matches. The germline V gene has CDR1 SGHRS and CDR2 YFSETQ. The CDR3 has 16 amino acids. As DNA, the CDR3 is TGCGCCAGCAGCTTGGAGTCGGGAGGCAACACCGGGGAGCTGTTTTTT. This gives the protein CASSLESGGNTGELFF. The full variable domain, its missing parts supplied by reference TRBV5-1 and TRBJ2-2, is KAGVTQTPRYLIKTRGQQVTLSCSPISGHRSVSWYQQTPGQGLQFLFEYFSETQRNKGNFPGRFSGRQFSNSRSEMNVSTLELGDSALYLCASSLESGGNTGELFFGEGSRLTVL.

This chain connects TRBV3-1 (or the pseudogene TRBV3-2) to TRBJ2-2, with TRBD2 as a possible D gene (5 bases). CDR1 and CDR2 from the germline V gene are LGHDT and YNNKEL (reference sequence). The V end was cut by 4 bases, the J end by 7 bases, with 16 bases between. The CDR3 covers 15 residues. The DNA for the CDR3 is TGTGCCAGCAGCCCACTACGAGGGCCCGGCGGGGAGCTGTTTTTT. Protein sequence: CASSPLRGPGGELFF.

This chain's CDR3 is CAGDREGEKLFF. In DNA form, the CDR3 reads TGTGCCGGCGACAGGGAAGGCGAAAAACTGTTTTTT. The chain has TRBV30 and TRBJ1-4; the match to TRBD1 covers 7 bases. Trimming cost V 8 bases and J 8 bases; bases outside gene matches: 8. This CDR3 spans 12 amino acids. Germline CDR1 is GTSNPN and CDR2 is SVGIG (reference sequence).

In this sample, this clone turned up a few times. This chain links TRBV21-1 with TRBJ2-1; the table's D call TRBD2 went unverified against the DNA. TRBV21-1 is given as a pseudogene. The CDR3 is made up of 15 amino acids. DNA of the CDR3: TGTGCCAGCACCGGGTGGAGGAGCTCCTACAATGAGCAGTTCTTC. It is translated as CASTGWRSSYNEQFF.

The V call is TRBV10-3, the J call TRBJ1-2, with D possibly being TRBD1 (5 bases). Per germline, CDR1 ENHRY and CDR2 SYGVKD. V lost 3 bases, J lost 8 bases, and 16 bases lay in between. CDR3 size: 14 residues. CDR3 sequence: CAISDLHPGLGYTF. In DNA, the CDR3 is TGTGCCATCAGTGATTTACACCCAGGGCTCGGCTACACCTTC.

The chain has TRBV28 and TRBJ2-7; 7 positions match TRBD2. The CDR3 spans 15 residues. Unmatched junction bases numbered 6, after V lost 1 base and J lost 3 bases. CDR1 is MDHEN, CDR2 SYDVKM, per germline. CDR3 sequence: CASSLYRRTSYEQYF. CDR3 sequence (DNA): TGTGCCAGCAGTTTATATCGACGGACTAGCTACGAGCAGTACTTC.

This clone was detected only a few times. This sequence joins TRBV7-8 and TRBJ2-2; D uncertain. Trimming removed 1 base from V and 1 base from J, with 4 bases in between. The CDR3 is made up of 14 amino acids. CDR1 is SGHVS, CDR2 FQNEAQ, per germline. The CDR3 DNA is TGTGCCAGCAGCTTAGGCGTGAACACCGGGGAGCTGTTTTTT. It yields the protein CASSLGVNTGELFF. The variable domain in full, with the rest retrieved from reference TRBV7-8 and TRBJ2-2, is GAGVSQSPRYKVAKRGQDVALRCDPISGHVSLFWYQQALGQGPEFLTYFQNEAQLDKSGLPSDRFFAERPEGSVSTLKIQRTQQEDSAVYLCASSLGVNTGELFFGEGSRLTVL.

The chain has TRBV6-5 and TRBJ1-1, with 7 bases aligning to TRBD1. This CDR3 is 13 amino acids long. Losses at the gene ends were 5 bases for V and 4 bases for J; bases not matched to a gene: 4. The germline V gene encodes CDR1 MNHEY and CDR2 SVGAGI. The CDR3 bases are TGTGCCAGCAGTACAGGGGTTTTCACTGAAGCTTTCTTT. This codes for CASSTGVFTEAFF.

The gene calls are TRBV6-1 and TRBJ2-3; 7 nucleotides align to TRBD2. Germline V lookup: CDR1 MNHNS, CDR2 SASEGT. The CDR3 covers 13 residues. V lost 0 bases, J lost 10 bases, and 4 bases stayed unmatched. The CDR3 nucleotides read TGTGCCAGCAGTGAAGCGCGGGGGTGGGCGCAGTATTTT. Encoded protein: CASSEARGWAQYF.

The sample holds one count of this clone. The CDR3 region is CASSELREPYEQYF. CDR3 DNA: TGTGCCAGCAGTGAATTGAGGGAACCCTACGAGCAGTACTTC. This chain links TRBV2 with TRBJ2-7; weak D call: TRBD2 (5 bases). The CDR3 has 14 amino acids. The V and J ends lost 2 bases and 2 bases respectively, with 10 bases between them. Germline V gene data show CDR1 as SNHLY and CDR2 as FYNNEI. Full variable domain (remainder filled in from reference TRBV2 and TRBJ2-7): EPEVTQTPSHQVTQMGQEVILRCVPISNHLYFYWYRQILGQKVEFLVSFYNNEISEKSEIFDDQFSVERPDGSNFTLKIRSTKLEDSAMYFCASSELREPYEQYFGPGTRLTVT.

The J gene is TRBJ2-2, the V gene TRBV4-1; D uncertain. CDR1 and CDR2 (germline): MGHRA, YSYEKL. The V gene lost 7 bases and the J gene lost 1 base, with 10 bases spanning the gap. The CDR3 runs to 14 residues. The CDR3 DNA reads TGCGCCAGCACCCGAGACGGGAACACCGGGGAGCTGTTTTTT. It specifies CASTRDGNTGELFF.

A word on this clone: The sample contains more than one DNA sequence encoding this CDR3. This chain joins TRBV18 and TRBJ1-6; 8 nucleotides agree with TRBD1. The CDR3 runs to 13 residues. Losses at the gene ends were 3 bases for V and 8 bases for J; bases not matched to a gene: 0. CDR1 and CDR2 (germline): KGHSH, LQKENI. CDR3 DNA sequence: TGTGCCAGCTCACCGGACAGGGATTCACCCCTCCACTTT. It specifies CASSPDRDSPLHF.

The chain is built from TRBV27 and TRBJ2-3, with D unclear. The CDR3 length is 13 residues. V was cut by 2 bases and J by 3 bases, with 6 bases left in between. Germline V gene lookup returns CDR1 MNHEY and CDR2 SMNVEV (reference sequence). The CDR3 spells CASSLLETDTQYF. The DNA of the CDR3 is TGTGCCAGCAGTTTACTGGAGACAGATACGCAGTATTTT.

V and J are TRBV7-9 and TRBJ1-4; weak D call: TRBD1 (6 bases). The CDR3 has 15 residues. V gave up 5 bases and J gave up 0 bases, with 10 bases separating them. The germline CDR1 and CDR2 sequences are SEHNR and FQNEAQ (reference sequence). The CDR3 sequence is CASSPKGATNEKLFF. The DNA for the CDR3 is TGTGCCAGCAGCCCAAAGGGGGCAACTAATGAAAAACTGTTTTTT.

V and J are TRBV28 and TRBJ2-7, with 7 positions matching TRBD1. Germline-derived CDR1 and CDR2 are MDHEN and SYDVKM. With V trimmed by 6 bases and J by 3 bases, 8 bases remained unmatched. The CDR3 runs 14 residues. CDR3 in DNA: TGTGCCAGCAGAGACGGGACAGCTATCTACGAGCAGTACTTC. It yields the protein CASRDGTAIYEQYF. Drawing the rest from reference TRBV28 and TRBJ2-7, the complete variable domain is DVKVTQSSRYLVKRTGEKVFLECVQDMDHENMFWYRQDPGLGLRLIYFSYDVKMKEKGDIPEGYSVSREKKERFSLILESASTNQTSMYLCASRDGTAIYEQYFGPGTRLTVT.

The rearrangement joins TRBV28 to TRBJ2-2, with 10 positions matching TRBD2. With V trimmed by 2 bases and J by 9 bases, 6 bases remained unmatched. Germline V gives CDR1 MDHEN, CDR2 SYDVKM. The CDR3 is 15 residues long. The CDR3 is CASSLGSSGSWELFF. The CDR3 DNA reads as TGTGCCAGCAGTTTAGGTTCTAGCGGGAGCTGGGAGCTGTTTTTT.